Sequencing of this TCR beta chain was carried out in a study of patients and donors after allogeneic stem cell transplantation. The sample holds a few counts of this clonotype. TCRdb recomputed calls from the RT-PCR reads with MiXCR, one row per CDR3 protein. The sample shows approximately 200,000 distinct CDR3 sequences, 35% to 45% of them seen only once. V was clipped by 0 bases and J by 8 bases; unmatched bases: 6. This CDR3 spans 15 amino acids. From germline, CDR1 is MNHEY and CDR2 SVGAGI. The rearrangement uses TRBV6-5 and TRBJ1-2; 10 bases agree with TRBD1. Sequencing was carried out using blood, either unsorted or a sorted T cell fraction (not recorded which). This clonotype was sampled from a human donor who was either an allogeneic HSCT recipient or a stem cell or donor lymphocyte infusion donor (not recorded which). It is not recorded whose cells these are; they may come from a transplant donor. CDR3: CASSYSKGQGIGYTF. CDR3 DNA sequence: TGTGCCAGCAGTTACTCGAAGGGACAGGGGATCGGCTACACCTTC.